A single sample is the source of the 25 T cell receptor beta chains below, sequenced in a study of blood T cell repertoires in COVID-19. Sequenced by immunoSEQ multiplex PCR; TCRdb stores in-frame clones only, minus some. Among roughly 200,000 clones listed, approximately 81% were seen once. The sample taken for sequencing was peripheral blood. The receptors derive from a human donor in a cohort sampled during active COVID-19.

In nucleotides, the CDR3 is TGTGCCAGCAGTCCCGGTTCGGATACGCAGTATTTT. It codes for CASSPGSDTQYF. This chain connects TRBV27 to TRBJ2-3; D is undetermined. The CDR3 totals 12 residues. Trimming shortened V by 5 bases and J by 6 bases, and 9 bases separated the two germline ends. The germline CDR1 and CDR2 sequences are MNHEY and SMNVEV (reference sequence).

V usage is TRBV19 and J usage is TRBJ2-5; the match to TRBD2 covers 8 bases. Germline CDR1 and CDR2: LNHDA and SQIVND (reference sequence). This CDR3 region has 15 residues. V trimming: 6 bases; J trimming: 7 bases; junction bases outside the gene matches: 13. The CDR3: CASSPAGAQIATQYF. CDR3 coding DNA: TGTGCCAGTAGCCCAGCGGGGGCCCAGATTGCGACCCAGTACTTC. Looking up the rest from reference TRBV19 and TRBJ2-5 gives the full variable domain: DGGITQSPKYLFRKEGQNVTLSCEQNLNHDAMYWYRQDPGQGLRLIYYSQIVNDFQKGDIAEGYSVSREKKESFPLTVTSAQKNPTAFYLCASSPAGAQIATQYFGPGTRLLVL.

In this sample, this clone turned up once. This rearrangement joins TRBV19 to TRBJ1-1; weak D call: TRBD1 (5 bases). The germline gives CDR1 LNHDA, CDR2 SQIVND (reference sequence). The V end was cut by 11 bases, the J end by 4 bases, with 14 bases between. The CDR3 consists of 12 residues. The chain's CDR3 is CAVRSGGTEAFF. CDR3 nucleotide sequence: TGTGCCGTTAGATCGGGGGGCACTGAAGCTTTCTTT.

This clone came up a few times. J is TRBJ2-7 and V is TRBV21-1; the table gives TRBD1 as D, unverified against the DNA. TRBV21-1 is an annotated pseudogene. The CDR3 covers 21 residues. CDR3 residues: CASSIRYITGTGGAETYEQYV. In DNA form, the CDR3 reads TGTGCCAGCAGCATACGATACATCACCGGGACAGGGGGCGCGGAAACCTACGAGCAGTACGTC.

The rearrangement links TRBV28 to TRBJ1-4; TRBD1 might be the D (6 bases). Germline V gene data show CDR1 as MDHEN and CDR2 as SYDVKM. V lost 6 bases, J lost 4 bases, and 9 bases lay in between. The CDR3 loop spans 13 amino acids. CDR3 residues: CASRVDSNEKLFF. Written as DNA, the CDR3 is TGTGCCAGCAGAGTGGACAGTAATGAAAAACTGTTTTTT.

In nucleotides, the CDR3 is TGTGCCACCTCTGGGGCTAACCCAAATGAAAAACTGTTTTTT. Amino acids: CATSGANPNEKLFF. This chain uses TRBV10-3 with TRBJ1-4; D possibly corresponds to TRBD1 (5 bases). Germline CDR1 ENHRY, CDR2 SYGVKD. CDR3 length: 14 residues. Deletions cut 10 bases from V and 5 bases from J, with 17 bases between.

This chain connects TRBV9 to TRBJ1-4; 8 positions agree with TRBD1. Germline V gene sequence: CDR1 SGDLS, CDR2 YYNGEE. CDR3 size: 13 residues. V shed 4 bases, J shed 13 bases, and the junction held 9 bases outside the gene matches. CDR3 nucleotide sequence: TGTGCCAGCAGCCCCGAAGGGACAGGACGACTGTTTTTT. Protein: CASSPEGTGRLFF. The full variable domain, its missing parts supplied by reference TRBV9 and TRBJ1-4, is DSGVTQTPKHLITATGQRVTLRCSPRSGDLSVYWYQQSLDQGLQFLIQYYNGEERAKGNILERFSAQQFPDLHSELNLSSLELGDSALYFCASSPEGTGRLFFGSGTQLSVL.

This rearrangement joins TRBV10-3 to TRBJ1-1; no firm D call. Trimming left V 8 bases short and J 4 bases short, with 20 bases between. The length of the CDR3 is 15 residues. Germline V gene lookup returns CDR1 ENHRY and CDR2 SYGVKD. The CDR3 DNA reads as TGTGCCATCCGTCAGGAGGCTTGGAGTCGCACTGAAGCTTTCTTT. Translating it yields CAIRQEAWSRTEAFF.

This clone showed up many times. In nucleotides, the CDR3 is TGTGCCACCATACCCAGCGCTAACTATGGCTACACCTTC. Translated, it gives CATIPSANYGYTF. J is TRBJ1-2 and V is TRBV2; D unresolved. The CDR3 runs 13 residues. V shed 10 bases and J shed 0 bases, with 12 bases lying between them. Germline-derived CDR1 and CDR2 are SNHLY and FYNNEI.

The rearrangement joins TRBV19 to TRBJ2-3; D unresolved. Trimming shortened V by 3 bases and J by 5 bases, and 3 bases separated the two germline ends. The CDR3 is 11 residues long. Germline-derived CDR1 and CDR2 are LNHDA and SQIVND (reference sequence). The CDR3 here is CASSILDTQYF. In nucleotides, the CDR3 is TGTGCCAGTAGTATCTTAGATACGCAGTATTTT.

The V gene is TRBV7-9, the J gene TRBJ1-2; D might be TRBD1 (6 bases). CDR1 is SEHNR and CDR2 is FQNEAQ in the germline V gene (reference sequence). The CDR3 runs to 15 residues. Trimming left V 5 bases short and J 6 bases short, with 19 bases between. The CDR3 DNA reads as TGTGCCAGCAGCCACCCCTCGATCAGGGGCCATGGCTACACCTTC. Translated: CASSHPSIRGHGYTF.

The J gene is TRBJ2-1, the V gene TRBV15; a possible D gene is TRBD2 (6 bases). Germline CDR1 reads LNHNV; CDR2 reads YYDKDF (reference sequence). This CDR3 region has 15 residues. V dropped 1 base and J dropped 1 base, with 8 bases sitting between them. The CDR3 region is CATSRAGTSYNEQFF. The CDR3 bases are TGTGCCACCAGCAGAGCCGGGACTTCCTACAATGAGCAGTTCTTC.

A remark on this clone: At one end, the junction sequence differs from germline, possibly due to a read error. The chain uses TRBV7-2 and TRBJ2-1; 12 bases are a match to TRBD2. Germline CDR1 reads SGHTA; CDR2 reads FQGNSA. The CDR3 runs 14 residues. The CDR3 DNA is TGTGCCAGCAGCCTAGCGGGAGGGCCGGATGAGCAGTTCTTC. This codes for CASSLAGGPDEQFF.

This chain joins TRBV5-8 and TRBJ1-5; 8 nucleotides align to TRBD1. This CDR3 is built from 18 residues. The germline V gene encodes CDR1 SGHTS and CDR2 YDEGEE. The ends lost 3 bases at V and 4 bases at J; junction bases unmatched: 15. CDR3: CASSSTRRLTGGNQPQHF. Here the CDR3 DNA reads TGTGCCAGCAGCTCAACCCGACGACTAACAGGGGGGAATCAGCCCCAGCATTTT.

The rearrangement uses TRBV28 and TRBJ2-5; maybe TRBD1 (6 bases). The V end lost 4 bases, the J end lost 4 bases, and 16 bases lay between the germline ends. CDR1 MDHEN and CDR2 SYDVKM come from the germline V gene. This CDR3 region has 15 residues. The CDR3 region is CASSSTRAGVETQYF. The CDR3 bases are TGTGCCAGCAGTTCCACCAGGGCAGGGGTAGAGACCCAGTACTTC.

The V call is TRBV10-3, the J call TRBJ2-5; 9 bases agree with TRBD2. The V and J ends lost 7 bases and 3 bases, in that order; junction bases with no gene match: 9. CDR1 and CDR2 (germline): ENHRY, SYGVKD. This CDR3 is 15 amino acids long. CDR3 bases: TGTGCCATCAATAGGGTAGCGGGAGCCAAAGAGACCCAGTACTTC. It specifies CAINRVAGAKETQYF.

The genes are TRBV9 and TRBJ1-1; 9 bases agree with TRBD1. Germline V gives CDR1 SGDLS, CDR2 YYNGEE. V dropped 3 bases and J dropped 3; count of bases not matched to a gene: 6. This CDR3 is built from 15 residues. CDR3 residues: CASSATGGGYTEAFF. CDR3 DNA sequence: TGTGCCAGCAGCGCTACAGGGGGCGGTTACACTGAAGCTTTCTTT.

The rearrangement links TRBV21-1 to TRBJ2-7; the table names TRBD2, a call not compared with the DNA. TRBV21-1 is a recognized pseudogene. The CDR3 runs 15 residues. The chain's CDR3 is CASSKSPGSSYEQYV. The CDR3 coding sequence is TGTGCCAGCAGCAAATCGCCGGGGAGTTCCTACGAGCAGTACGTC.

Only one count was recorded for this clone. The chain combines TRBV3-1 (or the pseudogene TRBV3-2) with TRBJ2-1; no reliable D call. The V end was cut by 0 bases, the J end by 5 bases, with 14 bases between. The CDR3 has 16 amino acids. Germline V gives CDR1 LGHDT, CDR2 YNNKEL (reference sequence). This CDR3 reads CASSQESSIGDNEQFF. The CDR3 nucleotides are TGTGCCAGCAGCCAAGAAAGTAGTATTGGTGACAATGAGCAGTTCTTC.

The CDR3 DNA reads as TGTGCCAGCAGCCCACATCTCTCCTCCTATAATTCACCCCTCCACTTT. Translated: CASSPHLSSYNSPLHF. The V and J genes are TRBV9 and TRBJ1-6; D gene ambiguous. V was pared by 4 bases and J by 0 bases, with 11 bases between. This CDR3 contains 16 residues. Germline-derived CDR1 and CDR2 are SGDLS and YYNGEE. Full variable domain (missing parts from reference TRBV9 and TRBJ1-6): DSGVTQTPKHLITATGQRVTLRCSPRSGDLSVYWYQQSLDQGLQFLIQYYNGEERAKGNILERFSAQQFPDLHSELNLSSLELGDSALYFCASSPHLSSYNSPLHFGNGTRLTVT.

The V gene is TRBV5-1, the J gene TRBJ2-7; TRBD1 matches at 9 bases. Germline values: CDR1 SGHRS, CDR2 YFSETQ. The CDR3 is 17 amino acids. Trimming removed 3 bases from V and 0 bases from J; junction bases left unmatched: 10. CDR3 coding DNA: TGCGCCAGCAGCTCACCGGGACAGGGTCCCGCCTCCTACGAGCAGTACTTC. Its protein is CASSSPGQGPASYEQYF.

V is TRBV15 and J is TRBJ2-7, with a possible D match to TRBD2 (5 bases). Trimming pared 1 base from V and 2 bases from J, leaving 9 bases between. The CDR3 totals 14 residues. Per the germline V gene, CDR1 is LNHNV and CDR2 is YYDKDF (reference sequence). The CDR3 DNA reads TGTGCCACCAGCAGAGCTGGGGAGCCCTACGAGCAGTACGTC. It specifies CATSRAGEPYEQYV.

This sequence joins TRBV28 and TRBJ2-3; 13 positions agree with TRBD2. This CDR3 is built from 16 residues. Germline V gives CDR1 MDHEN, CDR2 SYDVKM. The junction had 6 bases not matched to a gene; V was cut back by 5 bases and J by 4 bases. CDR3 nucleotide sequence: TGTGCCAGCAGTCCAAGACTAGCGGGAGGCCCAGATACGCAGTATTTT. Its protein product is CASSPRLAGGPDTQYF.

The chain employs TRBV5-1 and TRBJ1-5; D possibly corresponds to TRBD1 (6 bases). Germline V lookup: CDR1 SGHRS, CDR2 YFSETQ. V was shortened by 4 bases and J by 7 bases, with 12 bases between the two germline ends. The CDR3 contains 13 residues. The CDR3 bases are TGCGCCAGCAGCATCAAAAGGGGGCAGCCCCAGCATTTT. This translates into CASSIKRGQPQHF.

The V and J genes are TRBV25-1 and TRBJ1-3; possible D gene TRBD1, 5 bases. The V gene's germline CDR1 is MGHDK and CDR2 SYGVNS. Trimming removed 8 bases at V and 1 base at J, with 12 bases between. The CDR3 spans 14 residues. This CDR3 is CASVEAGSGNTIYF. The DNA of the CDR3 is TGTGCCAGCGTAGAGGCAGGGTCTGGAAACACCATATATTTT.